This T cell receptor (beta chain) was recovered during a study of T cells after posttransplantation cyclophosphamide. Study-level points and caveats: Later post-transplant blood repertoires were often dominated by donor CD8+ memory clones.

Worth noting for this clone: Its target is not known.

CDR1 is MDHEN and CDR2 is SYDVKM in the germline V gene. V was clipped by 5 bases and J by 7 bases; unmatched bases: 10. The CDR3 runs to 15 residues. TCRdb's table, derived via immunoSEQ multiplex PCR, lists solely in-frame clones and lacks some. This table holds roughly 30,000 clones, approximately 90% found once. The sequence derives from a woman between 35 and 50 years old with a blood cancer, CMV-positive, and with a related stem cell donor. Sample: PBMCs. The chain couples TRBV28 to TRBJ2-7; TRBD1 matches at 11 bases. The CDR3 protein is CASSRSGTGGEEQYF. The CDR3 DNA reads as TGTGCCAGCAGTCGGTCCGGGACAGGGGGTGAGGAGCAGTACTTC.